This TCR beta chain came from a study of graft-versus-host responses after intestinal transplantation. At the level of the study: Recipients were given multivisceral, liver-intestinal, or isolated intestinal transplants. Study-level results: When patients had graft-donor T cell macrochimerism, their allografts held high graft-versus-host to host-versus-graft clonal ratios.

To note about this clone: The antigen is undetermined.

After removal of 0 bases from V and 7 bases from J, the junction contained 3 bases not matched to a gene. The CDR3 is 14 residues long. CDR1 is MNHNS and CDR2 is SASEGT in the germline V gene. Some clones are missing from TCRdb's copy, which holds only in-frame ones; the method was immunoSEQ multiplex PCR. The sample comprises about 36,000 clones, around 94% of which are singletons, and about 0.22% rests with the top ten. This TCR was recovered from a human donor who was the organ donor for an intestinal transplant. The sample consisted of unstimulated CD4+ T cells sorted from spleen or lymph node cells, taken before transplant. This rearrangement joins TRBV6-1 to TRBJ2-7; TRBD1 aligns across 10 bases. In nucleotides, the CDR3 is TGTGCCAGCAGTGAAGCGTGGACAGGGGGAGAGCAGTACTTC. Encoded protein: CASSEAWTGGEQYF.